One and the same sample provided the 27 T cell receptor beta chains below, sequenced in a study of blood T cell repertoires in COVID-19. Sequencing used immunoSEQ multiplex PCR; TCRdb keeps in-frame clones, though not all of them. The profile covers roughly 70,000 clones, with around 80% appearing a single time and over 7.5% taken by the ten largest. Sequencing was performed on peripheral blood. The receptors were sampled from a human donor in a cohort sampled during active COVID-19.

The chain combines TRBV18 with TRBJ1-1; 7 bases align to TRBD1. The CDR3 runs to 17 residues. The J segment lost 4 bases and the V segment lost 1 base, leaving 12 bases of the junction unmatched. Looked up from germline, CDR1 is KGHSH and CDR2 is LQKENI. The CDR3 reads CASSPLRQGGSLTEAFF. The DNA for the CDR3 is TGTGCCAGCTCACCACTCCGACAGGGTGGCTCTCTCACTGAAGCTTTCTTT.

V is TRBV6-5 and J is TRBJ2-7; 12 bases line up with TRBD2. The CDR3 loop spans 14 amino acids. Germline V gene lookup returns CDR1 MNHEY and CDR2 SVGAGI. Trimming at V came to 5 bases and at J to 2 bases, leaving 1 base not matched to a gene. The CDR3 here is CASSLAGGPYEQYF. CDR3 bases: TGTGCCAGCAGTCTAGCGGGAGGGCCCTACGAGCAGTACTTC.

The chain uses TRBV11-3 and TRBJ2-3; 11 positions agree with TRBD2. Germline V CDR1 and CDR2: SGHNT, YENEEA. The CDR3 is 15 residues long. V shed 11 bases, J shed 4 bases, and the junction held 11 bases outside the gene matches. CDR3 in amino acids: CAGQELAGASDTQYF. The CDR3 coding sequence is TGTGCCGGCCAGGAACTAGCGGGAGCCTCAGATACGCAGTATTTT. Combining the CDR3 with reference TRBV11-3 and TRBJ2-3 gives the whole variable domain EAGVVQSPRYKIIEKKQPVAFWCNPISGHNTLYWYLQNLGQGPELLIRYENEEAVDDSQLPKDRFSAERLKGVDSTLKIQPAELGDSAVYLCAGQELAGASDTQYFGPGTRLTVL.

The V call is TRBV6-2 or TRBV6-3, the J call TRBJ2-1; 9 bases are a match to TRBD2. J was trimmed by 2 bases and V by 6 bases; bases with no gene match: 8. This CDR3 is built from 16 residues. Germline V gene sequence: CDR1 MNHEY, CDR2 SVGEGT. The CDR3, as DNA: TGTGCCAGCAGCCACGACCGACTAGCGGCCTACAATGAGCAGTTCTTC. Amino acid sequence: CASSHDRLAAYNEQFF.

The chain joins TRBV5-5 to TRBJ1-1, with D perhaps TRBD1 (6 bases). Trimming pared 4 bases from V and 0 bases from J, leaving 16 bases between. CDR3 length: 16 residues. The V gene's germline CDR1 is SGHKS and CDR2 YYEKEE (reference sequence). The CDR3 nucleotides read TGTGCCAGCAGCGGAGGTCCGGGACACATGAACACTGAAGCTTTCTTT. It yields the protein CASSGGPGHMNTEAFF.

In DNA form, the CDR3 reads TGTGCCAGCAGTTACCCCCCCCCAGGGGTCAATGAGCAGTTCTTC. It is translated as CASSYPPPGVNEQFF. V gene TRBV6-6 combines with J gene TRBJ2-1; the D gene is possibly TRBD1 (6 bases). This CDR3 is 15 amino acids long. CDR1 MNHNY and CDR2 SVGAGI come from the germline V gene (reference sequence). Trimming took off 2 bases at V and 6 bases at J, with 14 bases between the two ends.

As DNA, the CDR3 is TGTGCCAGCAGCACTCCGGGACTAGCGGAATCCCCCCAAGAGACCCAGTACTTC. This gives the protein CASSTPGLAESPQETQYF. This chain uses TRBV21-1 with TRBJ2-5; whether TRBD2, the table's D call, matches the DNA was not checked. TRBV21-1 is annotated as a pseudogene. This CDR3 is built from 18 residues.

The chain uses TRBV5-1 and TRBJ2-6; 7 bases map to TRBD1. The ends lost 4 bases at V and 2 bases at J; junction bases unmatched: 12. The germline CDR1 and CDR2 sequences are SGHRS and YFSETQ. This CDR3 has 18 amino acids. The CDR3 coding sequence is TGCGCCAGCAGCATTCAGGGGGTTACCAGGACTGGGGCCAACGTCCTGACTTTC. Translation: CASSIQGVTRTGANVLTF. Looking up the rest from reference TRBV5-1 and TRBJ2-6 gives the full variable domain: KAGVTQTPRYLIKTRGQQVTLSCSPISGHRSVSWYQQTPGQGLQFLFEYFSETQRNKGNFPGRFSGRQFSNSRSEMNVSTLELGDSALYLCASSIQGVTRTGANVLTFGAGSRLTVL.

The CDR3 reads CASSPGQGQGQPQHF. The CDR3 nucleotides are TGTGCCAGCAGCCCGGGACAGGGTCAAGGGCAGCCCCAGCATTTT. The J gene is TRBJ1-5, the V gene TRBV7-2; 9 nucleotides line up with TRBD1. The CDR3 length is 15 residues. V shed 5 bases, J shed 7 bases, and the junction held 9 bases outside the gene matches. Per germline, CDR1 SGHTA and CDR2 FQGNSA.

This chain uses TRBV5-4 with TRBJ1-1; D not resolved. The CDR3 totals 15 residues. V shed 3 bases and J shed 6 bases, with 18 bases lying between them. The germline V gene has CDR1 SGHNT and CDR2 YYREEE (reference sequence). The CDR3, as DNA: TGTGCCAGCAGCTCCCGATCAGTCTTTGGCCCTGAAGCTTTCTTT. Amino acid sequence: CASSSRSVFGPEAFF.

This clone was seen only a few times. The CDR3, as DNA: TGTGCCAGCAGCCAAGCGGGGAGGAATGAAAAACTGTTTTTT. It yields the protein CASSQAGRNEKLFF. V and J are TRBV3-1 (or the pseudogene TRBV3-2) and TRBJ1-4; D is unclear. The CDR3 totals 14 residues. V was pared by 1 base and J by 5 bases, with 8 bases between. Germline V gene lookup returns CDR1 LGHDT and CDR2 YNNKEL (reference sequence).

The CDR3 DNA is TGTGCCAGCAGTCGATTTGGACAGGGGGCGCGGAATGAGCAGTTCTTC. Its translation: CASSRFGQGARNEQFF. The V call is TRBV2, the J call TRBJ2-1, with 11 bases that match TRBD1. CDR1 SNHLY and CDR2 FYNNEI come from the germline V gene. The CDR3 covers 16 residues. Losses at the gene ends were 5 bases for V and 7 bases for J; bases not matched to a gene: 10.

The chain couples TRBV18 to TRBJ1-2; 7 bases are shared with TRBD1. The CDR3 runs 17 residues. Germline trimming cut 5 bases from V and 2 bases from J; bases unmatched to any gene: 14. Germline CDR1 is KGHSH and CDR2 is LQKENI. The CDR3 loop reads CASSSFLTGSGNYGYTF. CDR3 sequence (DNA): TGTGCCAGCTCATCCTTCCTGACAGGGAGCGGGAACTATGGCTACACCTTC.

This clone was counted a single time. The rearrangement links TRBV6-2 or TRBV6-3 to TRBJ1-1; unclear D gene. The germline CDR1 and CDR2 sequences are MNHEY and SVGEGT. The germline V and J ends were trimmed by 2 bases and 11 bases, with 12 bases remaining between them. The CDR3 runs 12 residues. Written as DNA, the CDR3 is TGTGCCAGCAGTTACGGCGGCCACCTGGCTTTCTTT. As protein: CASSYGGHLAFF.

Ten or more counts support this clone. CDR3 sequence (DNA): TGTGCTTTCCACAGGGGGCTTCTCACTGAAGCTTTCTTT. Its protein product is CAFHRGLLTEAFF. The rearrangement uses TRBV30 and TRBJ1-1; 9 bases map to TRBD1. This CDR3 spans 13 amino acids. Germline V lookup: CDR1 GTSNPN, CDR2 SVGIG (reference sequence).

This clone occurred once. The chain carries TRBV5-8 and TRBJ2-7; 9 bases line up with TRBD2. Trimming cost V 0 bases and J 2 bases; bases outside gene matches: 3. Germline V gene lookup returns CDR1 SGHTS and CDR2 YDEGEE. The CDR3 extends over 15 amino acids. The CDR3 DNA sequence: TGTGCCAGCAGCTTGGGCCTAGCGGGGCCCTACGAGCAGTACTTC. This sequence encodes CASSLGLAGPYEQYF.

The chain uses TRBV9 and TRBJ2-7; 9 bases agree with TRBD2. This CDR3 has 16 amino acids. V shed 0 bases, J shed 3 bases, and the junction held 7 bases outside the gene matches. Germline V gene data show CDR1 as SGDLS and CDR2 as YYNGEE. The DNA for the CDR3 is TGTGCCAGCAGCGTAGCGGCTAGCGGGACCAACTACGAGCAGTACTTC. Its protein is CASSVAASGTNYEQYF. Complete variable domain (other parts from reference TRBV9 and TRBJ2-7): DSGVTQTPKHLITATGQRVTLRCSPRSGDLSVYWYQQSLDQGLQFLIQYYNGEERAKGNILERFSAQQFPDLHSELNLSSLELGDSALYFCASSVAASGTNYEQYFGPGTRLTVT.

The gene calls are TRBV19 and TRBJ1-4, with TRBD1 matching over 7 bases. Germline V CDR1 and CDR2: LNHDA, SQIVND (reference sequence). The CDR3 covers 15 residues. J gave up 0 bases and V 6 bases, and 4 bases lay outside the gene matches. CDR3 nucleotides: TGTGCCAGTAGGAGACAGGGAGCAACTAATGAAAAACTGTTTTTT. Protein: CASRRQGATNEKLFF.

The CDR3 nucleotides read TGTGCCAGCACCCTCAGCGTGAGCTCCTACGAGCAGTACTTC. This encodes CASTLSVSSYEQYF. The chain joins TRBV2 to TRBJ2-7; D remains ambiguous. From germline, CDR1 is SNHLY and CDR2 FYNNEI. The CDR3 is 14 residues long. Trimming left V 7 bases short and J 0 bases short, with 13 bases between.

J is TRBJ2-6 and V is TRBV6-2 or TRBV6-3, with 11 bases matching TRBD1. J lost 2 bases, V lost 6 bases, and 24 bases had no gene match. Germline V gene data show CDR1 as MNHEY and CDR2 as SVGEGT. This CDR3 has 23 amino acids. Written as DNA, the CDR3 is TGTGCCAGCAGCCGCACCGGGACAGGGGGGCCTGCTTACAAGTTTCCTGGGGCCAACGTCCTGACTTTC. The encoded protein is CASSRTGTGGPAYKFPGANVLTF.

This clone was seen more than once but under ten times. The genes are TRBV6-1 and TRBJ2-7, with a possible D match to TRBD1 (6 bases). V lost 2 bases, J lost 3 bases, and 14 bases lay in between. The CDR3 totals 15 residues. CDR1 MNHNS and CDR2 SASEGT come from the germline V gene. CDR3 coding DNA: TGTGCCAGCAGTGAATATCACAGGGCGGACTACGAGCAGTACTTC. Encoded protein: CASSEYHRADYEQYF.

The CDR3 DNA sequence: TGTGCCAGCAAAACCGACAGGGGCGGCAATTCACCCCTCCACTTT. This codes for CASKTDRGGNSPLHF. The gene calls are TRBV6-5 and TRBJ1-6, with TRBD1 matching over 8 bases. Germline CDR1 and CDR2: MNHEY and SVGAGI. Germline trimming cut 7 bases from V and 7 bases from J; bases unmatched to any gene: 9. The CDR3 totals 15 residues.

The gene calls are TRBV3-1 (or the pseudogene TRBV3-2) and TRBJ1-2; D is perhaps TRBD1 (5 bases). The V gene lost 2 bases and the J gene lost 4 bases, with 8 bases spanning the gap. Germline CDR1 LGHDT, CDR2 YNNKEL (reference sequence). The CDR3 spans 13 residues. CDR3 in DNA: TGTGCCAGCAGCCAACAGGGCGGCTATGGCTACACCTTC. Translated: CASSQQGGYGYTF.

The chain is built from TRBV6-6 and TRBJ2-1; TRBD2 agrees at 9 bases. Germline CDR1 reads MNHNY; CDR2 reads SVGAGI (reference sequence). Germline trimming cut 6 bases from V and 0 bases from J; bases unmatched to any gene: 6. The CDR3 is made up of 16 amino acids. CDR3 amino acids: CASRHSGSLSYNEQFF. The CDR3 coding sequence is TGTGCCAGCAGACATAGCGGGAGTCTCTCCTACAATGAGCAGTTCTTC.

V is TRBV28 and J is TRBJ1-5; 7 bases are shared with TRBD1. Germline V CDR1 and CDR2: MDHEN, SYDVKM. The trim removed 5 bases at V and 2 bases at J, leaving 9 bases unmatched. The CDR3 spans 16 residues. The CDR3 DNA reads as TGTGCCAGCAGTCCCAAGCGAGGGGGCGGCAATCAGCCCCAGCATTTT. Protein sequence: CASSPKRGGGNQPQHF.

This chain joins TRBV14 and TRBJ2-5; 7 bases align to TRBD2. J gave up 2 bases and V 1 base, and 7 bases lay outside the gene matches. Germline CDR1 SGHDN, CDR2 FVKESK. This CDR3 comprises 16 residues. CDR3 sequence reads: CASSQGAGRAQETQYF. The CDR3 DNA reads as TGTGCCAGCAGCCAAGGAGCGGGGCGGGCTCAAGAGACCCAGTACTTC.

The sample holds one count of this clone. This sequence joins TRBV4-3 and TRBJ2-1, with TRBD2 matching 8 bases. J was trimmed by 8 bases and V by 4 bases; bases with no gene match: 7. Germline CDR1 and CDR2: LGHNA and YSLEER. The CDR3 loop spans 14 amino acids. This chain's CDR3 is CASSPRTSLDEQFF. The CDR3 bases are TGCGCCAGCAGCCCTCGGACTAGCCTCGATGAGCAGTTCTTC.